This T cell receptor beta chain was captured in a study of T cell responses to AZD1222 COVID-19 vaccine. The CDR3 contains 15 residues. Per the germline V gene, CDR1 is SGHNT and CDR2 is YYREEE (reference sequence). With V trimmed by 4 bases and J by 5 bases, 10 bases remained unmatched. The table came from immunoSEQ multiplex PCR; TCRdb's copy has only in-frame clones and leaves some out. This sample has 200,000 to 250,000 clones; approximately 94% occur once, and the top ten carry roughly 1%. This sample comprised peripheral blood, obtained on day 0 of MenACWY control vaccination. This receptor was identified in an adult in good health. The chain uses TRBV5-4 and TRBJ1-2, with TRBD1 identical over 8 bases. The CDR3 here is CASSLQTGVQYGYTF. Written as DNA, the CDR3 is TGTGCCAGCAGCCTCCAGACAGGGGTTCAGTATGGCTACACCTTC. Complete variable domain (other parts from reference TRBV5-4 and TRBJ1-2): ETGVTQSPTHLIKTRGQQVTLRCSSQSGHNTVSWYQQALGQGPQFIFQYYREEENGRGNFPPRFSGLQFPNYSSELNVNALELDDSALYLCASSLQTGVQYGYTFGSGTRLTVV.